These 6 T cell receptor beta chains were sequenced from one sample in a study of cytomegalovirus exposure and HLA in healthy donors. PCR used 60 Vbeta primers and 13 Jbeta primers. Here immunoSEQ multiplex PCR was the method, and the copy in TCRdb shows in-frame clones only, minus some. Among 150,000 to 180,000 clones, approximately 80% were seen once, and the ten largest hold around 13%. The sequenced sample was PBMCs. These receptors all stem from a man under 40 in good health and CMV-seropositive.

This clone has just one count. V is TRBV11-2 and J is TRBJ1-1, with 12 bases that match TRBD1. CDR1 is SGHAT and CDR2 is FQNNGV in the germline V gene. Trimming cost V 0 bases and J 5 bases; bases outside gene matches: 4. This CDR3 has 16 amino acids. The DNA of the CDR3 is TGTGCCAGCAGCTTAGAAGGGACAGGGGGCAGTACTGAAGCTTTCTTT. It is translated as CASSLEGTGGSTEAFF.

The chain couples TRBV28 to TRBJ1-5; no clear D. This CDR3 contains 12 residues. The V gene lost 5 bases and the J gene lost 5 bases, with 7 bases spanning the gap. Germline loops: CDR1 MDHEN, CDR2 SYDVKM. The CDR3 coding sequence is TGTGCCAGCAGTCAACAGCATCAGCCCCAGCATTTT. Its protein product is CASSQQHQPQHF.

The rearrangement links TRBV30 to TRBJ2-5, with 12 bases that match TRBD2. V dropped 0 bases and J dropped 2; count of bases not matched to a gene: 7. The CDR3 totals 17 residues. Germline V gene data show CDR1 as GTSNPN and CDR2 as SVGIG (reference sequence). CDR3 residues: CAWSVPSGRAEQETQYF. The CDR3 DNA reads as TGTGCCTGGAGTGTACCTAGCGGGAGGGCCGAACAAGAGACCCAGTACTTC.

The sample holds one count of this clone. The CDR3 protein is CASSPQGITGELFF. The CDR3 region has the DNA TGTGCCAGCAGCCCGCAGGGGATCACCGGGGAGCTGTTTTTT. J is TRBJ2-2 and V is TRBV7-9; a weak D match, TRBD1 (6 bases). V gave up 5 bases and J gave up 4 bases, with 11 bases separating them. The CDR3 length is 14 residues. CDR1 is SEHNR, CDR2 FQNEAQ, per germline (reference sequence). The full variable domain, rest sourced from reference TRBV7-9 and TRBJ2-2, is DTGVSQNPRHKITKRGQNVTFRCDPISEHNRLYWYRQTLGQGPEFLTYFQNEAQLEKSRLLSDRFSAERPKGSFSTLEIQRTEQGDSAMYLCASSPQGITGELFFGEGSRLTVL.

This clone was picked up a small number of times. The CDR3 nucleotides read TGTGCCATCAGTGAGTCCTGGGGTTCTGCTAGCGGGAAAGAGACCCAGTACTTC. This codes for CAISESWGSASGKETQYF. The V call is TRBV10-3, the J call TRBJ2-5, with 9 bases aligning to TRBD2. V gave up 0 bases and J gave up 3 bases; unmatched junction bases: 11. CDR3 length equals 18 residues. Germline lookup yields CDR1 ENHRY and CDR2 SYGVKD.

The CDR3 DNA follows: TGTGCCAGCACTGGGGGGGGCACCGGGGAGCTGTTTTTT. The encoded protein is CASTGGGTGELFF. The rearrangement links TRBV7-9 to TRBJ2-2; 7 bases match TRBD2. The CDR3 is 13 residues long. Germline CDR1 and CDR2: SEHNR and FQNEAQ (reference sequence). After removal of 7 bases from V and 4 bases from J, the junction contained 3 bases not matched to a gene.